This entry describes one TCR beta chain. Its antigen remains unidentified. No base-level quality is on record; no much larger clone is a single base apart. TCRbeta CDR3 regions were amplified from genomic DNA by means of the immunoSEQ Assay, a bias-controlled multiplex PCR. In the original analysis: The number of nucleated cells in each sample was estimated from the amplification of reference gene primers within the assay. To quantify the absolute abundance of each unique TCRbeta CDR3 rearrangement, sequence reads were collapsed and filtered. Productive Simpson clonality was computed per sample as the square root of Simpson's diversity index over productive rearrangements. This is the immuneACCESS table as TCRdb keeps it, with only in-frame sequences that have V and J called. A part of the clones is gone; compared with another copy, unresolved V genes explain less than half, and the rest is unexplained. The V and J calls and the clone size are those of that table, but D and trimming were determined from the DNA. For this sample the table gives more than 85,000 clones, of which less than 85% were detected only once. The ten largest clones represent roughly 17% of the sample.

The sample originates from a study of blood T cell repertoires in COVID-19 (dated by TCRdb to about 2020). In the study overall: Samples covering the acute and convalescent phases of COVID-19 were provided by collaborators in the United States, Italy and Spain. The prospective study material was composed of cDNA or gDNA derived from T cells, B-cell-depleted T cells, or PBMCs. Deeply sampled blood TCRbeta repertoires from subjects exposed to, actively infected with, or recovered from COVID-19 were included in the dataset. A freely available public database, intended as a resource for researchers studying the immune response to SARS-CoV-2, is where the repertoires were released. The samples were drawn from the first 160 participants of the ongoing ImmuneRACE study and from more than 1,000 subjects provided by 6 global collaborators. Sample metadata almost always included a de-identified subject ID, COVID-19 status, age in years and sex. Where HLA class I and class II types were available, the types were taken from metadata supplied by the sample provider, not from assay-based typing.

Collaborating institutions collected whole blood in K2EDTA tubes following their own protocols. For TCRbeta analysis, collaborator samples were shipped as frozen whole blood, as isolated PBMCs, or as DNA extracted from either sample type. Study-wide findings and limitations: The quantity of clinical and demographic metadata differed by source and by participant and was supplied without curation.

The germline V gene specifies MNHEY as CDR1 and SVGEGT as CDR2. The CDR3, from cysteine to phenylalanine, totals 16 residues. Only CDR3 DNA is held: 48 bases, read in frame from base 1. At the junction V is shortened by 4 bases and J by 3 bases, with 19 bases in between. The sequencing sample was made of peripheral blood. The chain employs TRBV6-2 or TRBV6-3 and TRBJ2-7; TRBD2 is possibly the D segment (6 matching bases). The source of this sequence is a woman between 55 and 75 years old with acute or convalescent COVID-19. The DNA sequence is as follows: TGTGCCAGCAGTTCCGATGGGAGGAGGGGCCGCTACGAGCAGTACTTC. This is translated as CASSSDGRRGRYEQYF.